The 11 T cell receptor beta chains presented below share a single source sample, sequenced in a study of OX40 agonist ivuxolimab in advanced cancers. The library was prepared using the immunoSEQ multiplex PCR assay. The table was pulled from immuneACCESS by TCRdb, which kept in-frame rearrangements only. Such tables lose some clones; where checked, under half of the loss comes from unresolved V genes, and the rest has no known cause. This sample holds 50,000 to 85,000 clones; 80% to 85% were observed only once. Approximately 2.5% of the sample lies in the top ten. The sequenced sample was CD4+ or CD8+ T cells sorted from blood, obtained in a trial of the OX40 agonist ivuxolimab. The origin of the receptors is an adult with an advanced solid tumor such as melanoma, head and neck, liver or kidney cancer.

The chain links TRBV30 to TRBJ2-7, with 8 positions matching TRBD1. Trimming removed 1 base from V and 6 bases from J; junction bases left unmatched: 5. Per germline, CDR1 GTSNPN and CDR2 SVGIG (reference sequence). The CDR3 length is 13 residues. CDR3 DNA sequence: TGTGCCTGGAGTGGCGCGACAGGGGTCGAGCAGTACTTC. It yields the protein CAWSGATGVEQYF.

V is TRBV5-1 and J is TRBJ2-5, with 7 bases aligning to TRBD2. Germline V CDR1 and CDR2: SGHRS, YFSETQ. The CDR3 length is 14 residues. V lost 5 bases, J lost 8 bases, and 12 bases stayed unmatched. The CDR3 DNA sequence: TGCGCCAGCAGAAGGGAGCGGGGAGTTGCAACCCAGTACTTC. Its protein is CASRRERGVATQYF.

The chain links TRBV5-1 to TRBJ2-7, with TRBD1 identical over 8 bases. V lost 0 bases and J lost 6; bases outside the gene matches: 11. The CDR3 length is 16 residues. From germline, CDR1 is SGHRS and CDR2 YFSETQ. The CDR3 loop is CASSLAGQGASGEQYF. For the CDR3, the DNA is TGCGCCAGCAGCTTGGCCGGGCAGGGGGCGTCTGGCGAGCAGTACTTC.

V usage is TRBV5-1 and J usage is TRBJ2-6; no clear D gene. CDR3 size: 14 residues. Germline assignment: CDR1 SGHRS and CDR2 YFSETQ. V was pared by 1 base and J by 7 bases, with 9 bases between. The CDR3 DNA reads as TGCGCCAGCAGCTTGTTTGGGGTAGCCAACGTCCTGACTTTC. Protein product: CASSLFGVANVLTF. The whole variable domain, remainder taken from reference TRBV5-1 and TRBJ2-6, is KAGVTQTPRYLIKTRGQQVTLSCSPISGHRSVSWYQQTPGQGLQFLFEYFSETQRNKGNFPGRFSGRQFSNSRSEMNVSTLELGDSALYLCASSLFGVANVLTFGAGSRLTVL.

The rearrangement links TRBV4-1 to TRBJ1-3; tentative D call: TRBD1 (5 bases). The CDR3 is 16 amino acids. CDR1 and CDR2 (germline): MGHRA, YSYEKL. V lost 4 bases and J lost 0, with 13 bases in between. CDR3 sequence reads: CASSRVDGGSGNTIYF. As DNA, the CDR3 is TGCGCCAGCAGCCGGGTAGATGGGGGCTCTGGAAACACCATATATTTT.

The chain couples TRBV5-1 to TRBJ2-7; D gene uncertain. CDR1 is SGHRS, CDR2 YFSETQ, per germline. The CDR3 extends over 15 amino acids. V lost 0 bases and J lost 0, with 10 bases in between. Here the CDR3 reads CASSLGTASSYEQYF. The CDR3 DNA sequence: TGCGCCAGCAGCTTGGGGACGGCGAGCTCCTACGAGCAGTACTTC.

The V call is TRBV18, the J call TRBJ2-7; the D is unclear. The length of the CDR3 is 14 residues. Trimming shortened V by 3 bases and J by 6 bases, and 15 bases separated the two germline ends. Germline CDR1 reads KGHSH; CDR2 reads LQKENI. In nucleotides, the CDR3 is TGTGCCAGCTCACCCAAGTCGGACCCAATCGAGCAGTACTTC. This sequence encodes CASSPKSDPIEQYF.

The chain uses TRBV11-2 and TRBJ2-1, with D unresolved. This CDR3 comprises 14 residues. Germline CDR1 is SGHAT and CDR2 is FQNNGV. The V end was cut by 3 bases, the J end by 0 bases, with 6 bases between. The CDR3 coding sequence is TGTGCCAGCAGCTTTATAGGCTCCTACAATGAGCAGTTCTTC. Translating gives CASSFIGSYNEQFF.

The rearrangement joins TRBV20-1 to TRBJ2-7; D unclear. Germline values: CDR1 DFQATT, CDR2 SNEGSKA (reference sequence). V was shortened by 3 bases and J by 5 bases, with 5 bases between the two germline ends. The CDR3 has 10 residues. The CDR3 protein is CSASAHEQYF. The DNA for the CDR3 is TGCAGTGCTAGTGCCCACGAGCAGTACTTC.

This clone was seen only once. The V gene is TRBV30, the J gene TRBJ2-7, with 10 bases aligning to TRBD2. Germline lookup yields CDR1 GTSNPN and CDR2 SVGIG (reference sequence). The trim removed 3 bases at V and 2 bases at J, leaving 10 bases unmatched. The length of the CDR3 is 16 residues. In DNA, the CDR3 is TGTGCCTGGAGAGTCGCCGGGACTAGCGTTCCCTACGAGCAGTACTTC. This gives the protein CAWRVAGTSVPYEQYF.

V gene TRBV5-1 combines with J gene TRBJ1-3; D possibly corresponds to TRBD1 (5 bases). The CDR3 is made up of 15 amino acids. Per the germline V gene, CDR1 is SGHRS and CDR2 is YFSETQ. V shed 4 bases and J shed 8 bases, with 19 bases lying between them. CDR3 sequence reads: CASSDRGPGIDTIYF. The DNA of the CDR3 is TGCGCCAGCAGCGACAGAGGTCCGGGGATCGACACCATATATTTT.